The TCR beta chain described here comes from a study of control samples from healthy donors and cancer patients. The table came from immunoSEQ multiplex PCR; TCRdb's copy has only in-frame clones and leaves some out. The sample consists of some 120,000 clones, roughly 94% of them appearing once. The germline CDR1 and CDR2 sequences are ENHRY and SYGVKD. This CDR3 spans 15 amino acids. The V and J ends lost 3 bases and 2 bases, in that order; junction bases with no gene match: 5. The sample comprised blood. This chain uses TRBV10-3 with TRBJ2-7; 9 bases map to TRBD1. The source is a young man in good health. The CDR3 DNA is TGTGCCATCAGTGACCCGGGACAGGGAACCTACGAGCAGTACTTC. The encoded protein is CAISDPGQGTYEQYF.